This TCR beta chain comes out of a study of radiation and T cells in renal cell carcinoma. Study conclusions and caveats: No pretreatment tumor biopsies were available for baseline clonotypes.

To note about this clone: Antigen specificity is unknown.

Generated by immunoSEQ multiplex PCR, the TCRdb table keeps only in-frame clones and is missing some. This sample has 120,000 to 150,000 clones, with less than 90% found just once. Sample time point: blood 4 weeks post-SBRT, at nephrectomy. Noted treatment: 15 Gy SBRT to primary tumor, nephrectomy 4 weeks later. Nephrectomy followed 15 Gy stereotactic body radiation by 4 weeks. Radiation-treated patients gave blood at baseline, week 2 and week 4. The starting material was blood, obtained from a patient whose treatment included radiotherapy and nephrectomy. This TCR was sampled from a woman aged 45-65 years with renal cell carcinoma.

CDR3 nucleotide sequence: TGTGCCAGCAGACACCCCGCGGGGTACGAGCAGTACTTC. This gives the protein CASRHPAGYEQYF. This chain uses TRBV7-2 with TRBJ2-7; maybe TRBD2 (6 bases). Trimming cost V 6 bases and J 4 bases, with 13 bases left between them. Germline V gene sequence: CDR1 SGHTA, CDR2 FQGNSA. CDR3 length: 13 amino acids.